This T cell receptor beta chain is drawn from a study of blood T cell repertoires in COVID-19. Study-wide background: The study drew acute and convalescent COVID-19 samples from the United States, Italy and Spain. PBMCs, B-cell-depleted T cells, or T cells provided the cDNA or gDNA that made up the material.

CDR1 MNHNS and CDR2 SASEGT come from the germline V gene. The CDR3 spans 14 residues. V lost 6 bases and J lost 4; bases outside the gene matches: 3. Original methodology: Estimation of nucleated cell counts relied on the amplification of reference gene primers. Sequencing used immunoSEQ multiplex PCR; TCRdb keeps in-frame clones, though not all of them. V and J calls and clone size follow that table, whereas D and trimming were derived from the DNA. The sample carries 140,000 or so clones, about 89% recorded once. The V gene is TRBV6-1, the J gene TRBJ1-1, with 12 bases aligning to TRBD1. This receptor was obtained from a man aged 45-60 years who had recovered from COVID-19. The sequenced sample was peripheral blood. The CDR3 nucleotides read TGTGCCAGCAGAGAGGGACAGGGGGCCACTGAAGCTTTCTTT. It yields the protein CASREGQGATEAFF.